This T cell receptor (beta chain) comes out of a study of CD8 T cells in ankylosing spondylitis. General study findings and limits: It appeared that ankylosing spondylitis blood was characterized by a TCR beta motif of fewer than 10 highly homologous variants.

About this clonotype: Its antigen is undetermined.

CDR1 is MGHRA and CDR2 is YSYEKL in the germline V gene. This CDR3 spans 12 amino acids. V was pared by 4 bases and J by 9 bases, with 5 bases of the junction left unmatched. Via MiXCR, TCRdb re-called the 5' RACE reads, giving one row per CDR3 protein. Of under 550,000 distinct CDR3 sequences listed, around 26% are singletons. The sequence derives from a male donor with ankylosing spondylitis. The chain combines TRBV4-1 with TRBJ2-5; 7 positions agree with TRBD2. Sequencing was done on a sample of blood, either unsorted or a sorted T cell fraction (not recorded which). CDR3 DNA: TGCGCCAGCAGCCTCCCCCGGGGGGCCCAGTACTTC. Translating gives CASSLPRGAQYF.